This entry concerns a single TCR beta chain. The sample comes from a study of blood T cell repertoires in COVID-19. Trimming left V 2 bases short and J 0 bases short, with 11 bases between. This CDR3 has 16 residues. Germline V gene data show CDR1 as LGHDT and CDR2 as YNNKEL (reference sequence). Some clones are missing from TCRdb's copy, which holds only in-frame ones; the method was immunoSEQ multiplex PCR. This sample has a few hundred thousand clones, with roughly 90% found just once. The TCR originated in a woman in her 30s with COVID-19, enrolled during active disease. The chain carries TRBV3-1 (or the pseudogene TRBV3-2) and TRBJ1-3, with D uncertain. The material sequenced was peripheral blood. CDR3 region: CASSQRGQSSGNTIYF. DNA for the CDR3: TGTGCCAGCAGCCAAAGAGGGCAGTCCTCTGGAAACACCATATATTTT.